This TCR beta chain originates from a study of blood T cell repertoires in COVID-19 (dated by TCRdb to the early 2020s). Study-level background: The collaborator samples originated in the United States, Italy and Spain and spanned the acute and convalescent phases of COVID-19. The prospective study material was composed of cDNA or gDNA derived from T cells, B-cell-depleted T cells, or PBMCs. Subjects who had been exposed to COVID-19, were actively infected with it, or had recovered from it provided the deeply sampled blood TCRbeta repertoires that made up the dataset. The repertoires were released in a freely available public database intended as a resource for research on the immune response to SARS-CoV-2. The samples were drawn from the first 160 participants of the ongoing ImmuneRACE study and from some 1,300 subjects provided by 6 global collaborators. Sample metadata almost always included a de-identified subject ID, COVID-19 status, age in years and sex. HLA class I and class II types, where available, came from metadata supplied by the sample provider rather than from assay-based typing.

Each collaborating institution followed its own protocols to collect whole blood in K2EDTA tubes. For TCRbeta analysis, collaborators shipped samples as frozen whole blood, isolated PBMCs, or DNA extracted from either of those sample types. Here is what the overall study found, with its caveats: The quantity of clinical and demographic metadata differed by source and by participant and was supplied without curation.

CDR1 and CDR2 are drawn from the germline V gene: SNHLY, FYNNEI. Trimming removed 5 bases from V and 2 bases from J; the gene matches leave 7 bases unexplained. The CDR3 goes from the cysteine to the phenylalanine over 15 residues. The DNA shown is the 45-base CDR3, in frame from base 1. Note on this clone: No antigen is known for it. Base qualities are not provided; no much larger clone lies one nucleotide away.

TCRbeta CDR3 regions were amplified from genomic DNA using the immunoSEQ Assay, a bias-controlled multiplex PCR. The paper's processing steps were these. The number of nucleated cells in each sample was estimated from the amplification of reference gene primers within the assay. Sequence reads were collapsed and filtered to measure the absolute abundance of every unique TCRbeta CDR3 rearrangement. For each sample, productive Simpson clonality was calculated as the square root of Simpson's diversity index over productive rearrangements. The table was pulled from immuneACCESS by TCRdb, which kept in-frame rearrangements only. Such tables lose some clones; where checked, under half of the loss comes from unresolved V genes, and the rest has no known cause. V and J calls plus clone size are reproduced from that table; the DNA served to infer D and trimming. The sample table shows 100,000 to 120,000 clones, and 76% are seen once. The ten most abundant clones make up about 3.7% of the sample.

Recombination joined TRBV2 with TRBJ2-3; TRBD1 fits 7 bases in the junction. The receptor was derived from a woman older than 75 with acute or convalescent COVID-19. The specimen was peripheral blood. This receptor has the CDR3 CASSTDRAPTDTQYF. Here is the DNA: TGTGCCAGCAGTACAGACAGGGCCCCCACAGATACGCAGTATTTT.